The clone carrying this T cell receptor (beta chain) turned up a few times. The antigen remains unidentified. This entry is derived from a study of cytomegalovirus exposure and HLA in healthy donors. General observations from the study: Subsequent analysis of the 95 to 150 validation repertoires found a tendency for first-cohort TCR clusters to co-occur. It was reported that the classifier diagnosed cytomegalovirus status with high specificity and sensitivity in both the original and validation cohorts. There were a few CMV-associated chains whose specificity for CMV antigens was confirmed in vitro. Most TCR sequences were rare, but some public TCRs occurred in many donors.

The V gene end was trimmed by 7 bases and the J gene end by 10 bases; junction bases not matched to a gene: 9. Germline V lookup: CDR1 SNHLY, CDR2 FYNNEI. The CDR3 has 12 amino acids. Using immunoSEQ multiplex PCR, the repertoire was profiled, and TCRdb retains in-frame clones only, with some absent. Among about 76,000 clones, less than 95% were seen once, and the ten largest hold 0.55% to 0.8%. The chain links TRBV2 to TRBJ1-2; 7 bases are a match to TRBD1. The origin of this receptor is a woman aged 18-35 years in good health and CMV-seronegative. Sample: PBMCs. CDR3 loop: CASNTDRTVYTF. In DNA, the CDR3 is TGTGCCAGCAACACGGACAGGACAGTCTACACCTTC.